A single T cell receptor beta chain is shown here with its context. Peripheral blood CD8+ and CD4+ T cells were profiled by TCR beta sequencing. The healthy controls were matched to patients by age and sex. Trimming removed 3 bases from V and 3 bases from J, with 3 bases in between. The CDR3 is made up of 12 amino acids. Germline loops: CDR1 MNHEY, CDR2 SMNVEV (reference sequence). Random hexamers were used to reverse transcribe an amount of about 0.45 to 1 ug RNA. By means of immunoSEQ multiplex PCR, TCR beta CDR3 spanning 54 Vbeta and 13 Jbeta underwent amplification. TCRdb re-analysed the immunoSEQ multiplex PCR reads in MiXCR, keeping a single row per CDR3 protein. The sample yields roughly 44,000 distinct CDR3 sequences, 80% to 95% seen once. This record comes from a study of CD8 T cells in Susac syndrome.

Sequenced input: CD8+ T cells from PBMCs. The receptor was derived from a human donor in good health. The chain uses TRBV27 and TRBJ2-1; the D is unclear. CDR3 loop: CASSLSYNEQFF. CDR3 sequence (DNA): TGTGCCAGCAGTTTGAGCTACAATGAGCAGTTCTTC.